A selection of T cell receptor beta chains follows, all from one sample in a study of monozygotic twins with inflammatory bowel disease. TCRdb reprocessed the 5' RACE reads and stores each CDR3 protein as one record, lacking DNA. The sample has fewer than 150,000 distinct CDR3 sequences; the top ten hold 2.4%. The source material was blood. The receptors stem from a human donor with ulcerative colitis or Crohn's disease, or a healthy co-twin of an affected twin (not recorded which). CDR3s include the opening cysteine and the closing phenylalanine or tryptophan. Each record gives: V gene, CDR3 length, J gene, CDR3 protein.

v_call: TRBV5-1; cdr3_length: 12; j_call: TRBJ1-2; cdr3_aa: CASSTNRDGYTF
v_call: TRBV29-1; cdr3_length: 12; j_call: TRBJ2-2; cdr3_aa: CSVDWSTGELFF
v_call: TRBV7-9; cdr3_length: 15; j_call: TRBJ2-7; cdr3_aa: CASSQTDTMLYEQYF
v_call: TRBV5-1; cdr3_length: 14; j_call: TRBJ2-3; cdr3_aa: CASSTRQGTDTQYF
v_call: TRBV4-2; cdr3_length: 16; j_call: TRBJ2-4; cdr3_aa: CASSQERRGGENIQYF
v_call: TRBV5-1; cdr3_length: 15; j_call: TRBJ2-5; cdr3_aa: CASSFMTGGAETQYF
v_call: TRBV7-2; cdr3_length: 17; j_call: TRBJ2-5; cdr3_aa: CASSLGPGLASGETQYF
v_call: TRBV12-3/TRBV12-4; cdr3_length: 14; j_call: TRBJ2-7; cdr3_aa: CASSQKVGSYEQYF
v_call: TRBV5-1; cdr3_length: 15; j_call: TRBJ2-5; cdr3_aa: CASSLDLGGRETQYF
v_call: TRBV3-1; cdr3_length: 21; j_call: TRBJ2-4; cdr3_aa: CASSQDQTASGGVLAKNIQYF
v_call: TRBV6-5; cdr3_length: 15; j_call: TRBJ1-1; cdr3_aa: CASSSIGLKNTEAFF
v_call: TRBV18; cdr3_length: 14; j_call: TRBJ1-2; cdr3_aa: CASSQDRTIYGYTF
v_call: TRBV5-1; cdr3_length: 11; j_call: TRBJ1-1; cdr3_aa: CASSDHTEAFF
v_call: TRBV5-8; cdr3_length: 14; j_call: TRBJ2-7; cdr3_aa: CASSLKDRIYEQYF
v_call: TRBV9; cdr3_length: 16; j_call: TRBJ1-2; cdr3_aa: CASSPDARATNYGYTF
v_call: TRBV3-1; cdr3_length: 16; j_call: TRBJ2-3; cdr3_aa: CASSQYRGRTTDTQYF
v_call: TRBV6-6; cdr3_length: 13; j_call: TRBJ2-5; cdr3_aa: CASREQGQETQYF
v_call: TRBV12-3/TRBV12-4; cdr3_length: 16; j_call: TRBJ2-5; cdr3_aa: CASSRTGTGGRETQYF
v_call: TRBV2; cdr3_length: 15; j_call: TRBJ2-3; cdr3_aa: CASSYKRDRTDTQYF
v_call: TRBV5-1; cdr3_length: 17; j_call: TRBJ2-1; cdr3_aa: CASRTAAGRVSYNEQFF
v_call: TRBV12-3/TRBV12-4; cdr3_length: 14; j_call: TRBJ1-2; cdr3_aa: CASGPPTANYGYTF
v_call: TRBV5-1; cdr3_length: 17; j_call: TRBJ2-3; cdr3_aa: CASSPDVLAGFADTQYF
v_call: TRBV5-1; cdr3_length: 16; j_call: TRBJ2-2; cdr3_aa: CASSYRTGGNTGELFF
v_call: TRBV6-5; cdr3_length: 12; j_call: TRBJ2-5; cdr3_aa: CASGGGAETQYF
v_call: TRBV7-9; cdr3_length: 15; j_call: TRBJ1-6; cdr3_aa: CASSPRDRYNSPLHF
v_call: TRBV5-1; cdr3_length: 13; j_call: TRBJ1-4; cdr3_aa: CASSLEANEKLFF
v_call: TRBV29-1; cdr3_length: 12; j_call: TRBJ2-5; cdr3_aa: CSVEEGVETQYF
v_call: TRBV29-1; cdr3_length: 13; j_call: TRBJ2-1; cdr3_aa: CSVGQPYYNEQFF
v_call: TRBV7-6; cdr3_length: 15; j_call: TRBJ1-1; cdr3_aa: CASSLLPGGHTEAFF
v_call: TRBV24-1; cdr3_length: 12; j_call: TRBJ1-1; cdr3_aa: CATSVHGHVLFF
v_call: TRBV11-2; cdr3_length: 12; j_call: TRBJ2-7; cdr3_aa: CASSLGQYEQYF
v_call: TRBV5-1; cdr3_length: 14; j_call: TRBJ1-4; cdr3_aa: CASSAGQGAGKLFF
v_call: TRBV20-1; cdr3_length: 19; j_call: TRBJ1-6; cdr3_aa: CSARDLKGQPLMRHSPLHF
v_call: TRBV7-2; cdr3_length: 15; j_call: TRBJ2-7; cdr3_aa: CASSLGARVDTEQYF
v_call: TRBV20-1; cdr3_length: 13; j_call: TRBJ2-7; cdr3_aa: CSARSPDNYEQYF
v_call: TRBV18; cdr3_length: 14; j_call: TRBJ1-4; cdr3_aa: CATRERGTNEKLFF
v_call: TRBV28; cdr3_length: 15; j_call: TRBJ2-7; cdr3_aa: CASSAPGQALYEQYF
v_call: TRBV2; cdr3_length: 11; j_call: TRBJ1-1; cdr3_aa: CASGPAGQAFF
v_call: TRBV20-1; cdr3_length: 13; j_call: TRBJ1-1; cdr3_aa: CSAPKGMNTEAFF
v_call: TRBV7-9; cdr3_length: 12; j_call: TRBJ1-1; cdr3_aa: CASIPANTEAFF
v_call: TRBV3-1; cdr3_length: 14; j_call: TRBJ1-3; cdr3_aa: CASSQGFRGNTIYF
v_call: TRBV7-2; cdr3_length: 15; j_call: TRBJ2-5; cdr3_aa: CASSLRSTSGETQYF
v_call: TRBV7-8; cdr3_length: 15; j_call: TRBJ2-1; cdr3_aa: CASSQAGGGHNEQFF
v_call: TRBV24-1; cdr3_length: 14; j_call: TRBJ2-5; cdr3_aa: CATSDPSSQETQYF
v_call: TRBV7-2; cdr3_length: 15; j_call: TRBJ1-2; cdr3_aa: CASSLSQDRSIGYTF
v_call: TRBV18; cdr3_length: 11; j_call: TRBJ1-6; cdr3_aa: CASSLNSPLHF